This T cell receptor beta chain comes out of a study of regulatory T cells in long-lasting Graves disease (dated by TCRdb to the early 2020s). With respect to the entire study: Antithyroid drugs had been taken for less than 3 months by newly diagnosed Graves' disease patients. Peripheral blood TCR sequencing and RNA sequencing compared persistent Graves' disease patients with newly diagnosed Graves' disease patients. The study was conducted in China and was registered as a clinical trial. TCR sequencing covered 13 persistent and 20 or so newly diagnosed Graves' disease patients, some 35 samples in total. The full study reports these points: Compared with newly diagnosed patients, patients with persistent Graves' disease had lower TCR Shannon entropy and fewer highly expanded clones, which suggests clonal expansion. Because the primary lesion, thyroid tissue, could not be accessed, the study looked at peripheral blood alone. Sequencing and analysis were restricted to the TCR beta chain. A larger number of public clonotypes was shared among persistent patients (approximately 3,000) than among newly diagnosed patients (roughly 980). The small sample size was acknowledged by the authors as a limitation that may reduce accuracy. Persistent disease showed preferential use of TRBV28, TRBJ1-2 and TRBJ2-5, whereas newly diagnosed disease favored TRBV20-1 and TRBJ2-1.

The CDR3 has 12 amino acids, counting the end cysteine and phenylalanine. The retained sequence is limited to the CDR3, 36 bases, with the frame set at the first base. The trim is 5 bases for V and 2 bases for J, with a gap of 5 bases between the germline ends. The germline V gene encodes CDR1 SGHTA and CDR2 FQGTGA. The time point tag for this specimen amounts to: newly diagnosed GD, antithyroid drugs for less than 3 months. For both TCR sequencing and RNA sequencing, RNA was extracted from PBMCs in TRIzol. The diagnosis of Graves' disease followed American Thyroid Association guidelines. Recruitment of patients was carried out at an endocrinology department in Xi'an, China. Each patient gave approximately 9.7 milliliters of peripheral blood, collected in an EDTA anticoagulant tube. PBMCs were isolated by Ficoll Paque Plus density gradient separation without further T cell sorting. An Agilent 2100 Bioanalyzer and agarose gel were used to check RNA quality, while a NanoDrop 2000 measured RNA concentration.

The library came from multiplex PCR. Sequencing took place on an Illumina HiSeq 4000. TCR beta libraries were built with iRepertoire HTBI primers and Arm-PCR amplification of CDR3 regions. Before sequencing, the PCR products underwent gel purification. On the authors' methods: Gene usage analysis of CDR3 amino acid clonotypes relied on the 60 to 65 TRBV and around 14 TRBJ segments identified across samples. COPE and FqMerger were used to merge the filtered high-quality paired reads into contigs. BLAST was used to align contigs to IMGT TRBV, TRBD and TRBJ reference genes, and CDR3 was defined according to IMGT. Highly expanded clones were defined as clonotypes with a frequency above 0.1%. Repertoire diversity was measured by Shannon entropy, and V-J evenness by the Gini coefficient. A clonotype found in more than one individual was treated as public. TCRdb passed the public sequencing reads through fastp at Q25 and MiXCR, retaining productive beta sequences. A single entry per CDR3 protein holds the most common genes and DNA from its merged rows. The V and J calls were determined by TCRdb, not by the authors. The sample records 510,000 or so distinct CDR3 sequences, 12% of which are singletons. The ten largest account for more than 8% of the sample.

Of note for this clonotype: Its target antigen remains unknown. The sample holds no much larger clone one base away, and base qualities are not on file.

These same records also appear under a second study, on T cells in Graves' hyperthyroidism and ophthalmopathy. That second publication adds: Stable Graves' hyperthyroidism was defined as no progression to ophthalmopathy during 18 months of follow-up. Hyperthyroidism patients were newly diagnosed, with disease duration under 2 months, and aged 18 to 65 years. Patients with uncontrolled infections, other autoimmune diseases, pregnancy or lactation were excluded. Clinical symptoms, serum thyroxine and TRAb, thyroid ultrasound, and orbital computed tomography formed the basis for the diagnoses. The TCR CDR3 was subjected to a first round of RT-PCR using the HTBI primer set and the Qiagen OneStep RT-PCR kit. Most expanded thyroid clonotypes (frequency above 0.001) were also detected in blood, suggesting blood repertoires may reflect thyroid immune responses. A model built on a 13 V-J signature distinguished ophthalmopathy from stable hyperthyroidism, reaching roughly 88% sensitivity and 81.08% specificity in cross-validation and 80%/75% in testing. In validation, the model predicted progression to ophthalmopathy a median of about 6.5 months before onset, with about 64% sensitivity and almost 75% specificity. To identify distinguishing TCR V-J signatures, a discovery cohort of about 100 patients was used, comprising some 45 with Graves' ophthalmopathy and around 60 with stable Graves' hyperthyroidism. Prospective prediction of ophthalmopathy was tested in an independent validation cohort consisting of about 19 hyperthyroidism patients and approximately 16 patients who later progressed to ophthalmopathy. The 100 or so discovery patients were divided at random into training and test sets in a 7:3 ratio. The study also compared thyroid tissue and blood T-cell repertoires from more than 5 Graves' hyperthyroidism patients. After blood sampling, hyperthyroidism patients were treated with methimazole at a starting dose of 30 mg daily, and ophthalmopathy patients were treated with high-dose intravenous methylprednisolone. A second multiplex PCR round built the libraries, followed by size selection and purification. The libraries were sequenced on an Illumina HiSeq2000 using paired-end 100 bp reads. Raw data were processed with SOAPnuke, discarding reads with adapters, uncalled bases, mean Phred below 15, or no exact constant-primer or identifier match. COPE v1.2.5 was used to merge the high-quality paired reads, and each unique nucleotide sequence was defined as a clonotype. MiTCR v1.1 was used to align clonotypes to the IMGT TRBV, TRBD and TRBJ reference segments. The analysis was restricted to V-J combinations with a frequency above 0.0001, which together covered 99.2% of the repertoires. A TCS score was defined as the ratio of F50 (clonal expansion) to E x V (chaos), with BLOSUM62-based TCRdist applied between CDR3 peptides within each V-J. Welch's t-statistics and random forest reduced 450 to 600 V-J features to around 14, which were used in a naive Bayes classifier (R e1071). Sample size was not statistically predetermined, and investigators were not blinded to group allocation. The paper reports TCR Vbeta CDR3 sequencing of some 140 peripheral blood samples: approximately 43 ophthalmopathy, roughly 74 hyperthyroidism and around 17 progressor patients.

The source material was peripheral blood mononuclear cells (PBMCs), sampled at new diagnosis, from a patient treated with antithyroid drugs. The receptor was derived from a woman aged 25 to 39 with Graves disease. Donor details come from another sample of the same person, matched by shared clones. Here the chain combines TRBV7-3 and TRBJ2-3, with the D gene too uncertain to name. The nucleotide sequence is TGTGCCAGCAGCATGTACACAGATACGCAGTATTTT. This sequence encodes CASSMYTDTQYF.